The sequence of this T cell receptor (beta chain) was determined in a study of T-cell reconstitution after alpha-beta-depleted transplantation in children. Study-wide findings and caveats: Surviving thymic progenitors and recipient T cells were the source of high TCRbeta diversity at day 60 in some patients. At the one-year point after transplant, T-cell counts and TCRbeta diversity were found to come mostly from T cells that had been newly produced. About two months after transplant, alpha-beta T cells reportedly came from several hundred expanded graft clones.

This CDR3 is built from 15 residues. The V and J ends lost 5 bases and 3 bases, in that order; junction bases with no gene match: 7. Germline assignment: CDR1 LGHDT and CDR2 YNNKEL (reference sequence). This clonotype was seen a few times. Its antigen is unknown. Library preparation (for TCRbeta) was performed with unique molecular identifiers. TCRdb recomputed calls from the PCR reads with MiXCR, one row per CDR3 protein. The profile shows a few hundred thousand distinct CDR3 sequences, roughly a quarter of them singletons. The receptor comes from a boy in the first two years of life with Wiskott-Aldrich syndrome, due to receive a stem cell transplant. The sample in question was PBMCs, obtained before TCRalphabeta/CD19-depleted stem cell transplant. The J gene is TRBJ1-1, the V gene TRBV3-1; 9 bases match TRBD1. The CDR3 bases are TGTGCCAGCAGCGATCCGGGACAGGGTGACACTGAAGCTTTCTTT. Its protein product is CASSDPGQGDTEAFF.